This T cell receptor (beta chain) was identified during a study of blood T cell repertoires in COVID-19. Study at large: Collection of acute and convalescent COVID-19 samples took place in the United States, Italy and Spain. T cells, B-cell-depleted T cells, or PBMCs supplied cDNA or gDNA.

The CDR3 length is 14 residues. V was trimmed by 6 bases and J by 0 bases, leaving 9 bases between them. CDR1 and CDR2 from the germline V gene are LNHDA and SQIVND (reference sequence). Under the authors' procedure: Cell counts per sample came from amplifying reference gene primers. Libraries were prepared by immunoSEQ multiplex PCR; TCRdb keeps only in-frame clonotypes and omits some of them. That table is the source of V, J and clone size, and D and trimming were worked out from the DNA. The sample holds 45,000 to 55,000 clones; around 90% are singletons and the top ten take 7% to 9.5%. The table lists this clone with a count of one.

This sequence originates from a man aged 45-65 years with active COVID-19. The rearrangement joins TRBV19 to TRBJ2-4, with D perhaps TRBD1 (5 bases). Source material: peripheral blood. The CDR3 is CASSPQGAKNIQYF. The CDR3, as DNA: TGTGCCAGTAGCCCCCAGGGAGCCAAAAACATTCAGTACTTC.